The 16 T cell receptor beta chains presented below share a single source sample, sequenced in a study of blood T cell repertoires in COVID-19. Using immunoSEQ multiplex PCR, the repertoire was profiled, and TCRdb retains in-frame clones only, with some absent. This table has around 200,000 clones, 70% to 90% appearing once. The sequencing sample was made of peripheral blood. These receptors originate from a woman younger than 35 who had recovered from COVID-19.

The table lists this clone with a count of one. V and J are TRBV5-6 and TRBJ1-2; TRBD1 agrees at 11 bases. V lost 4 bases and J lost 8; bases outside the gene matches: 4. Germline values: CDR1 SGHDT, CDR2 YYEEEE. The CDR3 is 13 residues long. CDR3 nucleotides: TGTGCCAGCAGCCGGGACAGGGGGTACGGCTACACCTTC. As protein: CASSRDRGYGYTF.

This sequence joins TRBV25-1 and TRBJ2-3, with 9 bases lining up with TRBD2. CDR1 and CDR2 from the germline V gene are MGHDK and SYGVNS. The CDR3 is 14 residues long. V shed 6 bases and J 5 bases; nucleotides not matched to a gene: 6. The CDR3 coding sequence is TGTGCCAGCAGGGTAGCGGGAGTTTTAGATACGCAGTATTTT. Translation: CASRVAGVLDTQYF.

The V gene is TRBV12-3 or TRBV12-4, the J gene TRBJ2-6; D ambiguous. V lost 6 bases to trimming and J lost 3 bases, with 6 bases between them. The CDR3 sequence is 13 residues long. CDR3: CASSRNGANVLTF. CDR3 DNA sequence: TGTGCCAGCAGCCGTAATGGGGCCAACGTCCTGACTTTC.

The sample holds one count of this clone. The V call is TRBV28, the J call TRBJ2-3; 8 bases map to TRBD1. The junction had 7 bases not matched to a gene; V was cut back by 7 bases and J by 4 bases. Germline loops: CDR1 MDHEN, CDR2 SYDVKM. The CDR3 is 14 residues long. CDR3 amino acids: CASTPDRAADTQYF. DNA of the CDR3: TGTGCCAGCACCCCGGACAGGGCGGCAGATACGCAGTATTTT.

The J gene is TRBJ2-7, the V gene TRBV7-2; weak D call: TRBD1 (6 bases). Germline V gives CDR1 SGHTA, CDR2 FQGNSA. The ends were cut back, 3 bases at V and 3 bases at J, with 6 bases in the middle. The CDR3 is 12 amino acids. CDR3 protein: CASSLTGYEQYF. The CDR3 DNA reads TGTGCCAGCAGCTTGACAGGCTACGAGCAGTACTTC.

This chain uses TRBV14 with TRBJ1-1; D ambiguous. V shed 3 bases and J shed 11 bases, with 16 bases lying between them. The germline V gene encodes CDR1 SGHDN and CDR2 FVKESK. This CDR3 region has 13 residues. CDR3: CASSHTHLPWAFF. In nucleotides, the CDR3 is TGTGCCAGCAGCCATACTCACCTACCTTGGGCTTTCTTT.

The chain uses TRBV14 and TRBJ1-4, with D unclear. V was cut by 4 bases and J by 0 bases, with 12 bases left in between. The CDR3 is 16 residues long. Per the germline V gene, CDR1 is SGHDN and CDR2 is FVKESK. The CDR3 spells CASSRSAGATNEKLFF. The CDR3 coding sequence is TGTGCCAGCAGCCGCTCGGCCGGAGCAACTAATGAAAAACTGTTTTTT.

V gene TRBV11-3 combines with J gene TRBJ2-1, with TRBD1 matching over 10 bases. V was clipped by 3 bases and J by 6 bases; unmatched bases: 5. The CDR3 is made up of 15 amino acids. Germline V lookup: CDR1 SGHNT, CDR2 YENEEA. The CDR3 is CASSLAGQGSNEQFF. As DNA, the CDR3 is TGTGCCAGCAGCTTGGCGGGACAGGGGTCCAATGAGCAGTTCTTC.

The genes are TRBV9 and TRBJ2-3; 12 bases align to TRBD2. Germline CDR1 SGDLS, CDR2 YYNGEE. This CDR3 is built from 15 residues. Germline trimming cut 3 bases from V and 4 bases from J; bases unmatched to any gene: 3. CDR3 in DNA: TGTGCCAGCAGCGAACTAGCGGGAGGCCCAGATACGCAGTATTTT. Its translation is CASSELAGGPDTQYF.

The gene calls are TRBV9 and TRBJ1-2; 9 bases match TRBD1. This CDR3 is 16 amino acids long. Germline lookup yields CDR1 SGDLS and CDR2 YYNGEE. Unmatched junction bases numbered 11, after V lost 3 bases and J lost 5 bases. The CDR3 is CASSGKRGTGPYGYTF. CDR3 in DNA: TGTGCCAGCAGCGGAAAACGCGGGACAGGGCCATATGGCTACACCTTC.

This clone was recorded once. The chain joins TRBV7-9 to TRBJ2-1; D remains ambiguous. Germline V gene data show CDR1 as SEHNR and CDR2 as FQNEAQ (reference sequence). This CDR3 region has 10 residues. V lost 5 bases to trimming and J lost 7 bases, with 3 bases between them. The CDR3: CASSHNEQFF. The CDR3 nucleotides read TGTGCCAGCAGCCATAATGAGCAGTTCTTC.

The V call is TRBV3-1 (or the pseudogene TRBV3-2), the J call TRBJ1-6; D remains unclear. The V gene lost 0 bases and the J gene lost 0 bases, with 9 bases spanning the gap. There are 17 residues in the CDR3. CDR1 is LGHDT and CDR2 is YNNKEL in the germline V gene (reference sequence). The chain's CDR3 is CASSQDPRSSYNSPLHF. CDR3 sequence (DNA): TGTGCCAGCAGCCAAGATCCCCGGAGCTCCTATAATTCACCCCTCCACTTT.

This chain joins TRBV11-1 and TRBJ1-5; 9 positions agree with TRBD1. The CDR3 runs 14 residues. CDR1 and CDR2 from the germline V gene are SGHAT and FQDESV (reference sequence). The V gene end was trimmed by 5 bases and the J gene end by 5 bases; junction bases not matched to a gene: 4. CDR3: CASSRQGGDQPQHF. Written as DNA, the CDR3 is TGTGCCAGCAGCCGACAGGGGGGGGATCAGCCCCAGCATTTT.

V gene TRBV6-5 combines with J gene TRBJ1-2, with 7 bases matching TRBD1. The CDR3 consists of 15 residues. V shed 6 bases and J 1 base; nucleotides not matched to a gene: 8. CDR1 is MNHEY, CDR2 SVGAGI, per germline. CDR3 nucleotide sequence: TGTGCCAGCAGGCGATACAGGGGTCTTAACTATGGCTACACCTTC. It is translated as CASRRYRGLNYGYTF.

This clone was counted only a few times. This same CDR3 is encoded by further DNA sequences in the sample. The J gene is TRBJ1-5, the V gene TRBV19; D may be TRBD1 (5 bases). The CDR3 covers 15 residues. Germline V gene data show CDR1 as LNHDA and CDR2 as SQIVND (reference sequence). V lost 3 bases and J 3 bases, leaving 12 bases between the germline ends. CDR3 sequence reads: CASSITGGVNQPQHF. The CDR3 region has the DNA TGTGCCAGTAGTATTACGGGAGGGGTCAATCAGCCCCAGCATTTT.

The V and J genes are TRBV6-5 and TRBJ2-1; 8 bases map to TRBD1. Per germline, CDR1 MNHEY and CDR2 SVGAGI. V shed 6 bases and J 2 bases; nucleotides not matched to a gene: 3. The CDR3 is 14 residues long. The CDR3 here is CASSRQGPYNEQFF. DNA of the CDR3: TGTGCCAGCAGCCGACAGGGGCCCTACAATGAGCAGTTCTTC.